One sample yielded the 15 T cell receptor beta chains listed below, sequenced in a study of OX40 agonist ivuxolimab in advanced cancers. Produced via immunoSEQ multiplex PCR; TCRdb's table is partial and in-frame only. The sample has roughly 52,000 clones, approximately 84% seen once. The source material was CD4+ or CD8+ T cells sorted from blood, sampled in a trial of the OX40 agonist ivuxolimab. These receptors were taken from an adult with an advanced solid tumor such as melanoma, head and neck, liver or kidney cancer.

The chain carries TRBV2 and TRBJ1-2; 7 bases are shared with TRBD1. The CDR3 loop spans 13 amino acids. V dropped 8 bases and J dropped 7; count of bases not matched to a gene: 10. The V gene's germline CDR1 is SNHLY and CDR2 FYNNEI. CDR3 sequence reads: CASANRQGFGYTF. In DNA, the CDR3 is TGTGCCAGCGCGAACCGACAGGGATTTGGCTACACCTTC.

The chain carries TRBV6-1 and TRBJ1-2; D is ambiguous. CDR3 length: 14 residues. Germline CDR1 and CDR2: MNHNS and SASEGT. Trimming took off 2 bases at V and 4 bases at J, with 11 bases between the two ends. The CDR3: CASSEQAVGYGYTF. Written as DNA, the CDR3 is TGTGCCAGCAGTGAACAGGCCGTCGGCTATGGCTACACCTTC.

J is TRBJ1-1 and V is TRBV7-6, with D unresolved. V was clipped by 1 base and J by 1 base, with 7 bases between them. The CDR3 is 14 amino acids. The germline CDR1 and CDR2 sequences are SGHVS and FNYEAQ. CDR3 sequence reads: CASSLGSGNTEAFF. The CDR3 DNA is TGTGCCAGCAGCTTAGGCTCCGGGAACACTGAAGCTTTCTTT.

This chain links TRBV5-1 with TRBJ2-1, with D possibly matching TRBD1 (6 bases). The CDR3 loop spans 13 amino acids. CDR1 and CDR2 (germline): SGHRS, YFSETQ. V was cut by 0 bases and J by 8 bases, with 9 bases left in between. Here the CDR3 reads CASSLVQGYEQFF. CDR3 DNA sequence: TGCGCCAGCAGCTTGGTACAGGGCTATGAGCAGTTCTTC.

V is TRBV5-6 and J is TRBJ2-3; no definite D call. The CDR3 length is 13 residues. V lost 0 bases, J lost 4 bases, and 6 bases lay in between. The germline CDR1 and CDR2 sequences are SGHDT and YYEEEE. The CDR3 protein is CASSLEGADTQYF. As DNA, the CDR3 is TGTGCCAGCAGCTTGGAGGGCGCAGATACGCAGTATTTT.

The chain carries TRBV4-1 and TRBJ1-4; 12 positions agree with TRBD1. V shed 1 base and J 8 bases; nucleotides not matched to a gene: 14. Germline CDR1 is MGHRA and CDR2 is YSYEKL. The CDR3 consists of 19 residues. CDR3 in amino acids: CASSQAGQGASPRYEKLFF. In DNA, the CDR3 is TGCGCCAGCAGCCAAGCGGGACAGGGGGCCTCTCCAAGATACGAAAAACTGTTTTTT.

V is TRBV27 and J is TRBJ2-7; 9 positions match TRBD1. Germline V gene sequence: CDR1 MNHEY, CDR2 SMNVEV (reference sequence). The length of the CDR3 is 16 residues. Trimming at V came to 8 bases and at J to 3 bases, leaving 14 bases not matched to a gene. The CDR3 region is CASHPLGGTGNYEQYF. CDR3 sequence (DNA): TGTGCCAGCCACCCGCTTGGCGGGACAGGGAACTACGAGCAGTACTTC.

The genes are TRBV19 and TRBJ1-1; possible D gene TRBD1, 6 bases. Trimming pared 6 bases from V and 4 bases from J, leaving 21 bases between. The CDR3 contains 16 residues. Germline V gives CDR1 LNHDA, CDR2 SQIVND (reference sequence). CDR3 loop: CASRRIRGPQGTEAFF. CDR3 nucleotide sequence: TGTGCCAGTAGGCGAATCAGGGGACCGCAGGGCACTGAAGCTTTCTTT.

The chain has TRBV29-1 and TRBJ2-7; unclear D gene. Trimming left V 2 bases short and J 1 base short, with 9 bases between. Germline V gene lookup returns CDR1 SQVTM and CDR2 ANQGSEA. This CDR3 comprises 13 residues. DNA of the CDR3: TGCAGCGTTGAATATGGGCAGTCCTACGAGCAGTACTTC. Its translation is CSVEYGQSYEQYF.

The rearrangement links TRBV29-1 to TRBJ1-1; D gene uncertain. CDR3 length equals 12 residues. The germline V and J ends were trimmed by 1 base and 0 bases, with 3 bases remaining between them. CDR1 and CDR2 (germline): SQVTM, ANQGSEA. The DNA for the CDR3 is TGCAGCGTTGAAGCCGTGAACACTGAAGCTTTCTTT. As protein: CSVEAVNTEAFF.

This clone was seen only once. The gene calls are TRBV5-4 and TRBJ1-6, with D hard to call. The length of the CDR3 is 13 residues. The V end lost 5 bases, the J end lost 9 bases, and 12 bases lay between the germline ends. Germline CDR1 SGHNT, CDR2 YYREEE (reference sequence). This chain's CDR3 is CASRREEGSPLHF. The DNA for the CDR3 is TGTGCCAGCAGAAGGGAGGAGGGTTCACCCCTCCACTTT.

The chain uses TRBV27 and TRBJ2-4; the D gene is possibly TRBD1 (5 bases). The ends were cut back, 6 bases at V and 0 bases at J, with 12 bases in the middle. Germline V CDR1 and CDR2: MNHEY, SMNVEV (reference sequence). CDR3 size: 15 residues. CDR3 nucleotides: TGTGCCAGCAGGGGGCTCAGCTTAGCCAAAAACATTCAGTACTTC. Translated: CASRGLSLAKNIQYF.

The chain recombines TRBV7-9 with TRBJ1-1; D remains ambiguous. The V gene lost 4 bases and the J gene lost 4 bases, with 13 bases spanning the gap. There are 14 residues in the CDR3. CDR1 and CDR2 from the germline V gene are SEHNR and FQNEAQ (reference sequence). The CDR3 protein is CASSSSKAATEAFF. The CDR3 DNA sequence: TGTGCCAGCAGCTCCTCGAAGGCTGCCACTGAAGCTTTCTTT.

The chain combines TRBV19 with TRBJ1-2; D is uncertain. Germline CDR1 LNHDA, CDR2 SQIVND (reference sequence). This CDR3 is 14 amino acids long. Between the trimmed V and J ends, which lost 8 bases and 2 bases, there was a span of 15 bases. CDR3 DNA: TGTGCCAGTTCCCCCCGGCAGCCGAACTATGGCTACACCTTC. This sequence encodes CASSPRQPNYGYTF.

This clone has only a few counts. This chain joins TRBV5-1 and TRBJ2-1, with 9 bases identical to TRBD2. V lost 10 bases to trimming and J lost 13 bases; unmatched junction nucleotides: 21. This CDR3 is 15 amino acids long. CDR1 and CDR2 from the germline V gene are SGHRS and YFSETQ. CDR3 sequence: CASRIGTSSGMGQFF. For the CDR3, the DNA is TGCGCCTCTCGAATCGGGACTAGCTCTGGTATGGGTCAGTTCTTC.